The text below deals with one T cell receptor (beta chain). The target antigen is unknown. The healthy adult donors were HIV-negative and reported no recent acute infections or vaccinations. Germline V gives CDR1 SGHRS, CDR2 YFSETQ. The CDR3 length is 16 residues. Trimming cost V 0 bases and J 3 bases; bases outside gene matches: 5. The data derive from a study of shared clonotypes between healthy human individuals. Only in-frame clones appear in the TCRdb table, and some are missing; sequencing was by immunoSEQ multiplex PCR. The profile shows over a million clones, approximately 98% of them singletons. Study-wide results and limits: Researchers sampled blood only, noting tissue repertoires likely differ. Of the naive CD4 clonotypes, around 5% were shared across a handful of donors. Non-shared clonotypes displayed generation probabilities falling below those of clonotypes present in all four donors.

The TCR comes from a man under 40 in good health. The chain uses TRBV5-1 and TRBJ2-1, with TRBD2 matching over 8 bases. What was sequenced was naive CD4+ T cells sorted from blood. This sample's subset: CD45RA+ positively selected. CDR3 bases: TGCGCCAGCAGCTTGGAAGCGGGAGTAGTCTACAATGAGCAGTTCTTC. Amino acid sequence: CASSLEAGVVYNEQFF.